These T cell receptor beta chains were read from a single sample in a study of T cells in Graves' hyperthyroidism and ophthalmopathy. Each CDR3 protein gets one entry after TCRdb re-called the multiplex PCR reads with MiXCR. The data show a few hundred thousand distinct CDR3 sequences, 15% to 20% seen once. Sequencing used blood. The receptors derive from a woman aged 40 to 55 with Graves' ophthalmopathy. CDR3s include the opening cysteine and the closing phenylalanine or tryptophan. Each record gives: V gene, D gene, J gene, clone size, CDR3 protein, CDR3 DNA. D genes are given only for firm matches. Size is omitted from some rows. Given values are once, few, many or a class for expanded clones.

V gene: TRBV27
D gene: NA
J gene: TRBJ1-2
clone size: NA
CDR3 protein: CASSFYGGYGYTF
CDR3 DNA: TGTGCCAGCAGTTTTTATGGGGGCTATGGCTACACCTTC

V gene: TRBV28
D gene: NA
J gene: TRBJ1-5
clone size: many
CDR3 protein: CASSRPVEPQHF
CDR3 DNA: TGTGCCAGCAGTCGACCTGTGGAGCCCCAGCATTTT

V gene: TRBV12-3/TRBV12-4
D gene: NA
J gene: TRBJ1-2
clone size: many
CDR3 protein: CASSLGRTNGYTF
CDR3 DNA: TGTGCCAGCAGCTTAGGACGGACCAATGGCTACACCTTC

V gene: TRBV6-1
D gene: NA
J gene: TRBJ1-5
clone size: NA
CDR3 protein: CASSDNPGAQPQHF
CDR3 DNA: TGTGCCAGCAGCGACAATCCGGGAGCACAGCCCCAGCATTTT

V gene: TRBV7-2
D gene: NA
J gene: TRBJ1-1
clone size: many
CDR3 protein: CASSLARYTEAFF
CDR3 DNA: TGTGCCAGCAGCTTAGCCAGGTACACTGAAGCTTTCTTT

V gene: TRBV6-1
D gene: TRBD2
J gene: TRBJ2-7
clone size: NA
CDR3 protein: CASRGAGARKQYF
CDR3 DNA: TGTGCCAGCAGGGGAGCGGGAGCGAGAAAGCAGTACTTC

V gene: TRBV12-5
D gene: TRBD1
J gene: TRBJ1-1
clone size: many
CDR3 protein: CASVPSDRANTEAFF
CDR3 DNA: TGTGCTAGTGTCCCCTCGGACAGGGCGAACACTGAAGCTTTCTTT

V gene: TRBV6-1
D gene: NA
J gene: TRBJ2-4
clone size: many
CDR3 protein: CASSERWDLAKNIQYF
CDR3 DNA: TGTGCCAGCAGTGAAAGGTGGGACTTAGCCAAAAACATTCAGTACTTC

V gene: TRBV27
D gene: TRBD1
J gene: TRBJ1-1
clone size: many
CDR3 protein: CASSTRTGLNTEAFF
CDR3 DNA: TGTGCCAGCAGTACCAGGACAGGACTGAACACTGAAGCTTTCTTT

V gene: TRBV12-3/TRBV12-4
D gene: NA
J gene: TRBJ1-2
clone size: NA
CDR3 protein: CASTATGRYNGYTF
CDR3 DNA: TGTGCCAGCACCGCGACGGGCAGATATAATGGCTACACCTTC

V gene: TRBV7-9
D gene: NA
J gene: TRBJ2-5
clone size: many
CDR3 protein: CASSLVSVVQETQYF
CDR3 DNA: TGTGCCAGCAGCTTAGTTTCCGTCGTACAAGAGACCCAGTACTTC

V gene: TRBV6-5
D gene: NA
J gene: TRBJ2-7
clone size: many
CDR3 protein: CASSYSVSYEQYF
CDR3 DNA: TGTGCCAGCAGTTACAGTGTCTCCTACGAGCAGTACTTC

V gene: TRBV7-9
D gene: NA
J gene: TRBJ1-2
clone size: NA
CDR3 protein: CASSPRLGGYTF
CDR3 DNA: TGTGCCAGCAGCCCAAGACTTGGTGGCTACACCTTC

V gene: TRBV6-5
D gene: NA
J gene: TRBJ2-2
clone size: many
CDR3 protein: CASSSMGDRTGELFF
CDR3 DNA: TGTGCCAGCAGTTCGATGGGGGATAGAACCGGGGAGCTGTTTTTT

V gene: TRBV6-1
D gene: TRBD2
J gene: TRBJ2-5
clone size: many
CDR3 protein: CASRPSGRSQHF
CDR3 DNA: TGTGCCAGCAGGCCTAGCGGGAGGTCCCAGCACTTC

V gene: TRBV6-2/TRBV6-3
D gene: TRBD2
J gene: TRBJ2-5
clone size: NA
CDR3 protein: CASRPGTSLKTQYF
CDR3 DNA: TGTGCCAGCAGGCCCGGGACTAGCCTGAAGACCCAGTACTTC

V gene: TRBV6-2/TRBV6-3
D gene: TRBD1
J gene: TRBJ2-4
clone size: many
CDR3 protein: CASSYRGPGAKNIQYF
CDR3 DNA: TGTGCCAGCAGTTACAGGGGGCCAGGCGCTAAAAACATTCAGTACTTC

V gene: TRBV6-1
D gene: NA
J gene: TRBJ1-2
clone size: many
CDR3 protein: CASSVGNYGYTF
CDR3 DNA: TGTGCCAGCAGTGTGGGAAACTATGGCTACACCTTC

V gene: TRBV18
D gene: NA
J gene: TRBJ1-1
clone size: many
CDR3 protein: CASSPGRGNTEAFF
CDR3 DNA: TGTGCCAGCAGTCCGGGACGGGGGAACACTGAAGCTTTCTTT

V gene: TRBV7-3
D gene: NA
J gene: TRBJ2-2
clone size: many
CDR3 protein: CASATGLAGELFF
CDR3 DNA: TGTGCCAGCGCAACCGGGTTGGCCGGGGAGCTGTTTTTT

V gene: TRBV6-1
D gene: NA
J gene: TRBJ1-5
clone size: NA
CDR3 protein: CASSSHETVQPQHF
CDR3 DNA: TGTGCCAGCAGTAGCCACGAGACAGTGCAGCCCCAGCATTTT

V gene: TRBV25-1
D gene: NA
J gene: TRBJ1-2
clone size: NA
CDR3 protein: CASSLGSGGDGYTF
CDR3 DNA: TGTGCCAGCAGTTTAGGGAGCGGGGGGGACGGCTACACCTTC

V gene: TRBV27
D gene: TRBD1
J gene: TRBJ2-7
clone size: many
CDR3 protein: CASSSRTGNEQYF
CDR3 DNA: TGTGCCAGCAGTTCCCGGACAGGGAACGAGCAGTACTTC

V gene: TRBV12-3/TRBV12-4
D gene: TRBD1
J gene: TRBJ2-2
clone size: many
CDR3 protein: CASSLDRAVLTGELFF
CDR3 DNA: TGTGCCAGCAGTTTGGACAGGGCAGTTTTAACCGGGGAGCTGTTTTTT

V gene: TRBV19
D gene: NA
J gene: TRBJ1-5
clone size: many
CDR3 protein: CASNDRYSNQPQHF
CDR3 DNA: TGTGCCAGTAACGACCGCTATAGCAATCAGCCCCAGCATTTT

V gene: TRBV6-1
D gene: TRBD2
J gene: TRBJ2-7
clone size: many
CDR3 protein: CASSVSGGSIYEQYF
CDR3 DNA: TGTGCCAGCAGTGTATCCGGGGGGAGTATCTACGAGCAGTACTTC

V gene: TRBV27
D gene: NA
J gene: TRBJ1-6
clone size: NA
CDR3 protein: CASSFSRTVNSPLHF
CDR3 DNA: TGTGCCAGCAGTTTCTCCCGGACAGTTAATTCACCCCTCCACTTT

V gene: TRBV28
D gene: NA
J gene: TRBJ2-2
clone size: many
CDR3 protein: CAGQSDTGELFF
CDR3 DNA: TGTGCCGGCCAGAGCGACACCGGGGAGCTGTTTTTT

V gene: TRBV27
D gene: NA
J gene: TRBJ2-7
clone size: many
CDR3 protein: CASSLVGQRYSYEQYF
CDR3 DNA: TGTGCCAGCAGTTTAGTAGGACAGCGATACTCCTACGAGCAGTACTTC

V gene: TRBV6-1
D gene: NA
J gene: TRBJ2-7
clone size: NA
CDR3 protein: CASSEVGQPRGQYF
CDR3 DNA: TGTGCCAGCAGTGAAGTAGGACAGCCCCGAGGGCAGTACTTC

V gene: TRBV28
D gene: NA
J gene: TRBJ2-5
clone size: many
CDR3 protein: CASSSTSYQETQYF
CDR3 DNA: TGTGCCAGCAGCTCGACATCGTACCAAGAGACCCAGTACTTC

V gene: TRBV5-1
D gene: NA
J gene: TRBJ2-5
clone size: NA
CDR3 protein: CASSLGLVEETQYF
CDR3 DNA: TGCGCCAGCAGCTTGGGACTAGTTGAAGAGACCCAGTACTTC

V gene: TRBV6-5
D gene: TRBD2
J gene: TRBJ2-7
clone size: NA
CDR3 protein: CASSFGTSGRYDEQYF
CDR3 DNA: TGTGCCAGCAGTTTTGGGACTAGCGGGAGGTACGACGAGCAGTACTTC

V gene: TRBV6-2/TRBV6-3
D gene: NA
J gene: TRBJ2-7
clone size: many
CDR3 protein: CASSYRENPYEQYF
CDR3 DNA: TGTGCCAGCAGTTATCGGGAAAACCCCTACGAGCAGTACTTC

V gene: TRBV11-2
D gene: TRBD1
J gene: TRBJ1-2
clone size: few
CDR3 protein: CASSSPQGASGYTF
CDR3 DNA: TGTGCCAGCAGCTCCCCTCAGGGGGCCTCTGGCTACACCTTC

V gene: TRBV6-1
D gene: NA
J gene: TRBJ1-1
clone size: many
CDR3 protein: CASTEAFF
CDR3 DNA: TGTGCCAGCACTGAAGCTTTCTTT

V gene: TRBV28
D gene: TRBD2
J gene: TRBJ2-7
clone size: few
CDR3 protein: CASSSWAGTSGSLYEQYF
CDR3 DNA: TGTGCCAGCAGTTCCTGGGCCGGGACTAGCGGGAGTTTGTACGAGCAGTACTTC

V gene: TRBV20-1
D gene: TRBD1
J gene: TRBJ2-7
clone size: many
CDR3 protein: CSVKAGTGFYEQYF
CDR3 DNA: TGCAGTGTTAAAGCCGGGACAGGGTTTTACGAGCAGTACTTC

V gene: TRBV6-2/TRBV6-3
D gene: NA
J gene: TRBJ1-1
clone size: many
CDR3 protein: CASSYSFTSRTEAFF
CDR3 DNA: TGTGCCAGCAGTTACTCGTTTACGTCGCGGACTGAAGCTTTCTTT

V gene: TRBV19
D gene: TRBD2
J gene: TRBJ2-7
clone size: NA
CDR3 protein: CASSRSSGRPVYEQYF
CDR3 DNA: TGTGCCAGTAGTAGATCTAGCGGGAGGCCCGTCTACGAGCAGTACTTC

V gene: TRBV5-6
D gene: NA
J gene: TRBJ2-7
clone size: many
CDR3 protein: CASSAGTSSYEQYF
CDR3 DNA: TGTGCCAGCAGCGCCGGGACATCATCCTACGAGCAGTACTTC

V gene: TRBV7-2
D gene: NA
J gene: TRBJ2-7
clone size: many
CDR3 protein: CASSRDGRDYEQYF
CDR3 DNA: TGTGCCAGCAGCCGAGACGGGCGGGACTACGAGCAGTACTTC

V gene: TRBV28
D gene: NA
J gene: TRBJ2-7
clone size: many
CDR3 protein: CASSSGPESSYEQYF
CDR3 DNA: TGTGCCAGCAGTTCCGGACCGGAGAGCTCCTACGAGCAGTACTTC

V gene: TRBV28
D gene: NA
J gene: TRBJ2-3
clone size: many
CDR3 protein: CASTIRQRTDTQYF
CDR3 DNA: TGTGCCAGCACCATCAGACAGCGCACAGATACGCAGTATTTT

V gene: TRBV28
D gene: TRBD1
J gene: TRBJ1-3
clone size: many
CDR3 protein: CASKGHTGGPGNTIYF
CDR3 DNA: TGTGCCAGCAAAGGTCATACAGGGGGCCCTGGAAACACCATATATTTT

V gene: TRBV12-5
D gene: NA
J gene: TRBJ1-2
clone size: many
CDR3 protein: CASGAAANYGYTF
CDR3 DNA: TGTGCTAGTGGTGCCGCAGCTAACTATGGCTACACCTTC

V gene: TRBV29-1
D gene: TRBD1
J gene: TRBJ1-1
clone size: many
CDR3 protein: CSVLRGPTEAFF
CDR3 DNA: TGCAGCGTCCTAAGGGGGCCCACTGAAGCTTTCTTT

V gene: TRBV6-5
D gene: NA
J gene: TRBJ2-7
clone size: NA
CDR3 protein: CASSYVQGRSYGQYF
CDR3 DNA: TGTGCCAGCAGTTACGTTCAGGGACGGAGCTACGGGCAGTACTTC

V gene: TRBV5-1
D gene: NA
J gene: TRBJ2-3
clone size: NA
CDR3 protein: CASSLAPPGDTQYF
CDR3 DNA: TGCGCCAGCAGCTTGGCCCCCCCCGGAGATACGCAGTATTTT

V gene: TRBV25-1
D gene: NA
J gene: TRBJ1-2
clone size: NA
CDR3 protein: CASSLGQPGYIF
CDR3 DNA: TGTGCCAGTAGCCTCGGACAGCCGGGCTACATCTTC

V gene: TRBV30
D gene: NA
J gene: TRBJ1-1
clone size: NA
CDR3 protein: CAWLVGTEAFF
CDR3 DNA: TGTGCCTGGTTAGTGGGCACTGAAGCTTTCTTT

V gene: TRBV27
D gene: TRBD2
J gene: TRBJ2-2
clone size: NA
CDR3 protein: CASSRAGGITGELFF
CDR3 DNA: TGTGCCAGCAGTCGAGCGGGGGGAATAACCGGGGAGCTGTTTTTT

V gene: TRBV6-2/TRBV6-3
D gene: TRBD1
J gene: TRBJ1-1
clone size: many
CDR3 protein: CASSYSWGQRNAFF
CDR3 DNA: TGTGCCAGCAGTTACTCTTGGGGACAGAGGAACGCTTTCTTT